Listed below are T cell receptor beta chains from one sample, sequenced in a study of OX40 agonist ivuxolimab in advanced cancers. Sequencing was performed with immunoSEQ multiplex PCR; in TCRdb, only in-frame clones are kept and a portion is missing. The sample records some 50,000 clones, more than 75% being singletons. This sample comprised CD4+ or CD8+ T cells sorted from blood, obtained in a trial of the OX40 agonist ivuxolimab. The receptor set was obtained from an adult with an advanced solid tumor such as melanoma, head and neck, liver or kidney cancer. The CDR3 runs from the conserved cysteine through the conserved F or W. Each record gives: V gene, D gene, J gene, clone size, CDR3 protein, CDR3 DNA. The D gene is left open where the match is weak. Clone size, where shown, is once, few, many, or a class for clones that have expanded.

v_gene: TRBV28; d_gene: .; j_gene: TRBJ2-5; abundance: few; CDR3aa: CASSRVGETQYF; CDR3nt: TGTGCCAGCAGTAGGGTTGGAGAGACCCAGTACTTC
v_gene: TRBV7-9; d_gene: TRBD1; j_gene: TRBJ1-4; abundance: once; CDR3aa: CASSTTDRGAGTNEKLFF; CDR3nt: TGTGCCAGCAGCACCACCGACAGGGGGGCTGGAACTAATGAAAAACTGTTTTTT
v_gene: TRBV28; d_gene: .; j_gene: TRBJ1-2; abundance: .; CDR3aa: CASSFTSQGWDGYTF; CDR3nt: TGTGCCAGCAGTTTTACTTCACAGGGCTGGGATGGCTACACCTTC
v_gene: TRBV6-6; d_gene: TRBD2; j_gene: TRBJ2-1; abundance: .; CDR3aa: CASSYVGLAVDEQFF; CDR3nt: TGTGCCAGCAGTTACGTGGGACTAGCGGTCGATGAGCAGTTCTTC
v_gene: TRBV9; d_gene: TRBD2; j_gene: TRBJ2-3; abundance: .; CDR3aa: CASSSGTSGGTDTQYF; CDR3nt: TGTGCCAGCAGCTCTGGGACTAGCGGGGGCACAGATACGCAGTATTTT
v_gene: TRBV7-9; d_gene: .; j_gene: TRBJ2-3; abundance: .; CDR3aa: CASSLSHADTQYF; CDR3nt: TGTGCCAGCAGCTTATCGCATGCAGATACGCAGTATTTT
v_gene: TRBV6-1; d_gene: .; j_gene: TRBJ2-7; abundance: .; CDR3aa: CASSGVGWEQYF; CDR3nt: TGTGCCAGCAGTGGGGTGGGGTGGGAGCAGTACTTC
v_gene: TRBV10-3; d_gene: TRBD2; j_gene: TRBJ2-3; abundance: .; CDR3aa: CASRLAGGLGDTQYF; CDR3nt: TGTGCCTCTCGACTAGCGGGGGGGCTAGGAGATACGCAGTATTTT
v_gene: TRBV7-9; d_gene: .; j_gene: TRBJ2-7; abundance: once; CDR3aa: CASSFASYEQYF; CDR3nt: TGTGCCAGCAGCTTCGCTAGCTACGAGCAGTACTTC
v_gene: TRBV6-6; d_gene: TRBD1; j_gene: TRBJ1-1; abundance: once; CDR3aa: CASSYLTGPNTEAFF; CDR3nt: TGTGCCAGCAGTTACTTGACAGGGCCCAACACTGAAGCTTTCTTT
v_gene: TRBV27; d_gene: .; j_gene: TRBJ2-5; abundance: once; CDR3aa: CASSPAGAGETQYF; CDR3nt: TGTGCCAGCAGTCCGGCGGGGGCGGGGGAGACCCAGTACTTC
v_gene: TRBV9; d_gene: .; j_gene: TRBJ2-1; abundance: .; CDR3aa: CASAGKERDNEQFF; CDR3nt: TGTGCCAGCGCGGGGAAGGAGAGGGACAATGAGCAGTTCTTC
v_gene: TRBV6-6; d_gene: .; j_gene: TRBJ1-5; abundance: few; CDR3aa: CASSPDLQPQHF; CDR3nt: TGTGCCAGCAGCCCCGATCTTCAGCCCCAGCATTTT
v_gene: TRBV7-9; d_gene: .; j_gene: TRBJ2-7; abundance: .; CDR3aa: CASSLVVSANEQYF; CDR3nt: TGTGCCAGCAGCTTAGTAGTCAGCGCCAACGAGCAGTACTTC
v_gene: TRBV4-1; d_gene: .; j_gene: TRBJ1-1; abundance: .; CDR3aa: CASSPPAGNTEAFF; CDR3nt: TGCGCCAGCAGCCCGCCGGCGGGGAACACTGAAGCTTTCTTT
v_gene: TRBV28; d_gene: TRBD1; j_gene: TRBJ1-5; abundance: .; CDR3aa: CASGTYRDRVNQPQHF; CDR3nt: TGTGCCAGCGGAACATACCGGGACAGAGTAAATCAGCCCCAGCATTTT
v_gene: TRBV4-1; d_gene: TRBD2; j_gene: TRBJ2-1; abundance: .; CDR3aa: CASSQEPGTSGNEQFF; CDR3nt: TGCGCCAGCAGCCAAGAGCCCGGGACTAGCGGCAATGAGCAGTTCTTC
v_gene: TRBV4-1; d_gene: TRBD1; j_gene: TRBJ2-7; abundance: .; CDR3aa: CASSQGQGRNEQYF; CDR3nt: TGCGCCAGCAGCCAAGGACAGGGAAGGAACGAGCAGTACTTC
v_gene: TRBV4-1; d_gene: .; j_gene: TRBJ2-7; abundance: .; CDR3aa: CASSLGEAYEQYF; CDR3nt: TGCGCCAGCAGCTTGGGGGAGGCCTACGAGCAGTACTTC
v_gene: TRBV6-8; d_gene: .; j_gene: TRBJ2-7; abundance: .; CDR3aa: CASSYGAYSYEQYF; CDR3nt: TGTGCCAGCAGTTACGGGGCATACTCCTACGAGCAGTACTTC
v_gene: TRBV28; d_gene: TRBD1; j_gene: TRBJ2-1; abundance: .; CDR3aa: CASVGQGEDEQFF; CDR3nt: TGTGCCAGCGTCGGACAGGGGGAGGATGAGCAGTTCTTC
v_gene: TRBV7-2; d_gene: .; j_gene: TRBJ2-1; abundance: few; CDR3aa: CASSLGWEESYNEQFF; CDR3nt: TGTGCCAGCAGCTTAGGGTGGGAGGAATCTTACAATGAGCAGTTCTTC
v_gene: TRBV19; d_gene: .; j_gene: TRBJ2-3; abundance: .; CDR3aa: CASSIEIGFDTQYF; CDR3nt: TGTGCCAGTAGTATAGAGATCGGGTTTGATACGCAGTATTTT
v_gene: TRBV19; d_gene: .; j_gene: TRBJ1-2; abundance: .; CDR3aa: CASSFYHRATGYGYTF; CDR3nt: TGTGCCAGTAGCTTCTATCACAGGGCGACCGGCTATGGCTACACCTTC
v_gene: TRBV18; d_gene: TRBD1; j_gene: TRBJ1-5; abundance: .; CDR3aa: CASSPEVTGWQPQHF; CDR3nt: TGTGCCAGCTCACCAGAGGTGACAGGGTGGCAGCCCCAGCATTTT
v_gene: TRBV5-4; d_gene: .; j_gene: TRBJ2-1; abundance: .; CDR3aa: CASSTTGNEQFF; CDR3nt: TGTGCCAGCAGCACGACTGGCAATGAGCAGTTCTTC
v_gene: TRBV7-9; d_gene: .; j_gene: TRBJ2-7; abundance: .; CDR3aa: CASSFNGEQYF; CDR3nt: TGTGCCAGCAGCTTTAACGGGGAGCAGTACTTC
v_gene: TRBV2; d_gene: .; j_gene: TRBJ1-1; abundance: .; CDR3aa: CASSVLQNTEAFF; CDR3nt: TGTGCCAGCAGTGTCTTACAGAACACTGAAGCTTTCTTT
v_gene: TRBV30; d_gene: TRBD1; j_gene: TRBJ1-2; abundance: .; CDR3aa: CASEGRDRGQLGYGYTF; CDR3nt: TGTGCCTCTGAGGGTCGGGACAGGGGGCAATTGGGCTATGGCTACACCTTC
v_gene: TRBV28; d_gene: .; j_gene: TRBJ1-5; abundance: once; CDR3aa: CASKPGAQPQHF; CDR3nt: TGTGCCAGTAAACCCGGGGCACAGCCCCAGCATTTT
v_gene: TRBV7-9; d_gene: .; j_gene: TRBJ2-1; abundance: once; CDR3aa: CASTLVPRDLGEQFF; CDR3nt: TGTGCCAGCACCCTAGTCCCCCGGGATCTGGGTGAGCAGTTCTTC
v_gene: TRBV28; d_gene: .; j_gene: TRBJ1-6; abundance: .; CDR3aa: CASSPAGAGSYNSPLHF; CDR3nt: TGTGCCAGCAGTCCAGCGGGGGCGGGCTCCTATAATTCACCCCTCCACTTT
v_gene: TRBV7-9; d_gene: .; j_gene: TRBJ2-7; abundance: .; CDR3aa: CASSSTTGEPYEQYF; CDR3nt: TGTGCCAGCAGCTCCACGACAGGAGAACCCTACGAGCAGTACTTC
v_gene: TRBV7-9; d_gene: TRBD1; j_gene: TRBJ2-7; abundance: .; CDR3aa: CASSQTDRAAYEQYF; CDR3nt: TGTGCCAGCAGCCAAACTGACAGGGCCGCCTACGAGCAGTACTTC
v_gene: TRBV19; d_gene: .; j_gene: TRBJ1-1; abundance: .; CDR3aa: CASSMGYTEAFF; CDR3nt: TGTGCCAGTAGCATGGGGTACACTGAAGCTTTCTTT
v_gene: TRBV7-2; d_gene: .; j_gene: TRBJ2-1; abundance: .; CDR3aa: CASSLGGEQFF; CDR3nt: TGTGCCAGCAGCTTAGGAGGTGAGCAGTTCTTC